This T cell receptor (beta chain) was identified in a study of radiation and T cells in renal cell carcinoma. Method: immunoSEQ multiplex PCR; TCRdb's copy keeps in-frame clones and lacks some. The sample has some 80,000 clones, around four fifths seen once. As to time point: blood 4 weeks post-SBRT, at nephrectomy. The treatment: 15 Gy SBRT to primary tumor, nephrectomy 4 weeks later. Nephrectomy followed 15 Gy stereotactic body radiation by 4 weeks. Here the sequenced sample was blood, taken from a patient whose treatment included radiotherapy and nephrectomy. This sequence was found in a woman aged 55-75 years with renal cell carcinoma.

The CDR3: CASSQDMGLTVTQYF. For the CDR3, the DNA is TGTGCCAGCAGCCAAGATATGGGGTTAACTGTTACGCAGTATTTT. The chain is built from TRBV14 and TRBJ2-3; D unclear. The CDR3 totals 15 residues. V gave up 0 bases and J gave up 8 bases, with 15 bases separating them. CDR1 is SGHDN and CDR2 is FVKESK in the germline V gene.